This record covers a single T cell receptor beta chain. No antigen is known for it. The sample holds no much larger clone one base away, and base qualities are not on file. The immunoSEQ Assay, a bias-controlled multiplex PCR, was used to amplify TCRbeta CDR3 regions from genomic DNA. On the study's bioinformatics: The number of nucleated cells in each sample was estimated from the amplification of reference gene primers within the assay. To quantify the absolute abundance of each unique TCRbeta CDR3 rearrangement, sequence reads were collapsed and filtered. For each sample, productive Simpson clonality was calculated as the square root of Simpson's diversity index across productive rearrangements. Imported from immuneACCESS, the table was reduced by TCRdb to in-frame sequences with V and J called. These copies leave out some clones; in studies compared against another copy, an unresolved V gene accounts for under half, and the cause of the remainder is not known. The DNA gave D and trimming, while V, J and clone size come from that table. The sample records around 310,000 clones, approximately 88% of which are singletons. The ten largest clones take up under 4.5% of the sample.

This specimen belongs to a study of blood T cell repertoires in COVID-19 (dated by TCRdb to about 2020). In terms of the full investigation: The collaborator samples originated in the United States, Italy and Spain and spanned the acute and convalescent phases of COVID-19. The material from the prospective study consisted of cDNA or gDNA derived from T cells, B-cell-depleted T cells, or PBMCs. Deeply sampled blood TCRbeta repertoires from subjects exposed to, actively infected with, or recovered from COVID-19 were included in the dataset. The repertoires were released in a freely available public database intended as a resource for research on the immune response to SARS-CoV-2. The samples were drawn from two sources: the first 160 participants of the ongoing ImmuneRACE study, and over 1,000 subjects contributed by 6 global collaborators. The sample metadata nearly always contained a de-identified subject ID, COVID-19 status, age in years and sex. Where available, HLA class I and class II types were obtained from metadata supplied by the sample provider rather than from assay-based typing. Study-wide findings and limitations: How much clinical and demographic metadata was included differed by source and by participant, and the metadata was provided uncurated.

Collaborating institutions collected whole blood in K2EDTA tubes following their own protocols. For TCRbeta analysis, collaborators shipped samples as frozen whole blood, isolated PBMCs, or DNA extracted from either of those sample types. Sequences MNHEY (CDR1) and SVGEGT (CDR2) are obtained from the germline V gene. The CDR3 sequence holds 12 residues, the cysteine and phenylalanine included. The sequence is cut down to CDR3 DNA, 36 bases in frame from base 1. Trimming accounts for 2 bases at V and 10 bases at J, while the number of junction bases matched to no gene is 3. The sample comprised peripheral blood. The sequence came from a woman between 50 and 59 years old with active or convalescent COVID-19. The rearrangement joined TRBV6-2 or TRBV6-3 to TRBJ1-1; 8 bases in the junction line up with TRBD1. The sequence in DNA is TGTGCCAGCAGTTACCCAGGGGGCACAGCTTTCTTT. Its coded protein is CASSYPGGTAFF.